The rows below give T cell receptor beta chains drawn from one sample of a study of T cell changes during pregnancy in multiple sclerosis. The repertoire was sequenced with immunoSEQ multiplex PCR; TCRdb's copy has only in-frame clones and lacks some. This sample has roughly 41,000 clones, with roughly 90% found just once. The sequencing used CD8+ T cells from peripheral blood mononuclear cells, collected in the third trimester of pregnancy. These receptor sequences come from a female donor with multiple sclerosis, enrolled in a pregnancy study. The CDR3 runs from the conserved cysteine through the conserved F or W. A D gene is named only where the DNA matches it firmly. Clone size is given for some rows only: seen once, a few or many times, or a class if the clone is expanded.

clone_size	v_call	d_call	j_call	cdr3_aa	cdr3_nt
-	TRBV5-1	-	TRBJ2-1	CASSLVENEQFF	TGCGCCAGCAGCTTGGTAGAAAATGAGCAGTTCTTC
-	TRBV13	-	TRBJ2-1	CASSFSNEQFF	TGTGCCAGCAGCTTCTCCAATGAGCAGTTCTTC
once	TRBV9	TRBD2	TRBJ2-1	CASSAFSSGSRYNEQFF	TGTGCCAGCAGCGCCTTCTCTAGCGGGTCGCGCTACAATGAGCAGTTCTTC
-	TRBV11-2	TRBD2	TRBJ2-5	CASSLVTSEETQYF	TGTGCCAGCAGCTTAGTTACTAGCGAGGAGACCCAGTACTTC
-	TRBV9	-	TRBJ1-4	CASSVGSDEKLFF	TGTGCCAGCAGCGTAGGGTCAGATGAAAAACTGTTTTTT
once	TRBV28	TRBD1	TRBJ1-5	CASSHRVGQGAINQPQHF	TGTGCCAGCAGTCACAGAGTTGGACAGGGGGCAATTAATCAGCCCCAGCATTTT
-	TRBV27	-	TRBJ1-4	CASSLGSRKEKLFF	TGTGCCAGCAGTTTAGGTTCCAGAAAGGAAAAACTGTTTTTT
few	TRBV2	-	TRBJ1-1	CASSEVGPNTEAFF	TGTGCCAGCAGTGAAGTGGGGCCGAACACTGAAGCTTTCTTT
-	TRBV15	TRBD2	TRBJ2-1	CATSSRGGQRNEQFF	TGTGCCACCAGCAGCCGGGGGGGCCAGAGAAATGAGCAGTTCTTC
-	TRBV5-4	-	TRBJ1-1	CASTPDSLTEAFF	TGTGCCAGCACCCCCGACAGTCTCACTGAAGCTTTCTTT
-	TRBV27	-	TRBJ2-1	CASSSGLYNEQFF	TGTGCCAGCAGTTCGGGACTCTATAATGAGCAGTTCTTC
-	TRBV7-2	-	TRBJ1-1	CASSLGVRTEAFF	TGTGCCAGCAGTCTAGGTGTGAGGACTGAAGCTTTCTTT
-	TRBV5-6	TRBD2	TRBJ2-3	CASSLLAGLSTDTQYF	TGTGCCAGCAGCTTACTAGCGGGGCTTAGCACAGATACGCAGTATTTT
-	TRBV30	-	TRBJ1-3	CAWSVGTFGNTIYF	TGTGCCTGGAGTGTTGGTACATTTGGAAACACCATATATTTT
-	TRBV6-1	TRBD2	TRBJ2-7	CASSGLAGASYEQYF	TGTGCCAGCAGTGGACTAGCGGGGGCATCCTACGAGCAGTACTTC
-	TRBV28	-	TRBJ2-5	CASSSTAGNQETQYF	TGTGCCAGCAGTTCCACCGCCGGGAACCAAGAGACCCAGTACTTC
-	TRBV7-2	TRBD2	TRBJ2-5	CASSLPLWVREGRETQYF	TGTGCCAGCAGCTTACCCCTTTGGGTGCGGGAGGGCCGGGAGACCCAGTACTTC
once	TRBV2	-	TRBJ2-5	CASSDPGNQETQYF	TGTGCCAGCAGTGACCCCGGGAACCAAGAGACCCAGTACTTC
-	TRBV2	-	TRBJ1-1	CARYTNTEAFF	TGTGCCAGATACACCAACACTGAAGCTTTCTTT
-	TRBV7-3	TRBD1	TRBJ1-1	CASSFDRGTEAFF	TGTGCCAGCAGCTTCGACAGGGGCACTGAAGCTTTCTTT
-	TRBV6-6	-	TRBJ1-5	CASSLPGLEPQHF	TGTGCCAGCAGTCTCCCAGGGTTAGAGCCCCAGCATTTT
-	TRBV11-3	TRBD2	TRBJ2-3	CASSTLAGGPLVDTQYF	TGTGCCAGCAGCACCCTAGCGGGGGGTCCCCTTGTGGATACGCAGTATTTT
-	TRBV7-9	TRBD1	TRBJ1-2	CASSSTTGIRGYTF	TGTGCCAGCAGCTCCACGACAGGGATACGGGGCTACACCTTC
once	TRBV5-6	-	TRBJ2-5	CASSFSDRQETQYF	TGTGCCAGCAGCTTTTCGGACAGACAAGAGACCCAGTACTTC
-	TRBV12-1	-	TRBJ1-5	CASRRPGTGDNYSNQPQHF	TGTGCCAGCAGGCGCCCCGGGACAGGGGACAACTATAGCAATCAGCCCCAGCATTTT
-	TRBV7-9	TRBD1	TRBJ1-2	CASSSPAGQSHYGYTF	TGTGCCAGCAGCTCCCCGGCGGGACAGTCCCACTATGGCTACACCTTC
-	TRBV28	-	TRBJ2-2	CASSLASKGAGELFF	TGTGCCAGCAGTTTAGCTAGCAAAGGTGCCGGGGAGCTGTTTTTT
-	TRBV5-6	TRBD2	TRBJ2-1	CASTLAGGHNEQFF	TGTGCCAGCACGCTAGCGGGAGGCCACAATGAGCAGTTCTTC
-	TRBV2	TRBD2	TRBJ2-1	CASSGASGIGNEQFF	TGTGCCAGCAGTGGCGCTAGCGGGATTGGCAATGAGCAGTTCTTC
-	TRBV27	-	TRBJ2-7	CASSTMLSSYEQYF	TGTGCCAGCAGTACCATGTTGAGCTCCTACGAGCAGTACTTC
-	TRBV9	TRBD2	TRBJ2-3	CASSVAAGGSGGSLDTQYF	TGTGCCAGCAGCGTAGCTGCCGGGGGTAGCGGGGGGTCTCTAGATACGCAGTATTTT
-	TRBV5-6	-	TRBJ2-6	CASSLGLGRGSEGANVLTF	TGTGCCAGCAGCTTAGGTTTAGGGAGGGGGTCGGAGGGGGCCAACGTCCTGACTTTC
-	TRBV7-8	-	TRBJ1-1	CASSPPGSRNTEAFF	TGTGCCAGCAGCCCTCCGGGTTCTCGGAACACTGAAGCTTTCTTT
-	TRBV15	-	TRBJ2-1	CATSRGRQRDNEQFF	TGTGCCACCAGCAGAGGGAGGCAGCGGGACAATGAGCAGTTCTTC
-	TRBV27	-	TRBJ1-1	CASRGGSTEAFF	TGTGCCAGCCGGGGAGGGTCCACTGAAGCTTTCTTT
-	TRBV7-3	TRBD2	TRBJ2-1	CASSALAGGPTEQFF	TGTGCCAGCAGCGCCCTAGCGGGGGGGCCAACTGAGCAGTTCTTC
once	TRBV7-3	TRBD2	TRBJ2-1	CASSQGGLAGYEQFF	TGTGCCAGCAGCCAAGGGGGACTAGCGGGATATGAGCAGTTCTTC
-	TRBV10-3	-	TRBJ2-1	CAISESDSYNEQFF	TGTGCCATCAGTGAGTCGGACAGCTACAATGAGCAGTTCTTC
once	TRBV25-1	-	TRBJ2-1	CASSEYYGEESFF	TGTGCCAGCAGTGAATATTACGGGGAGGAGTCGTTCTTC
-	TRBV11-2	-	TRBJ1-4	CASSRAGSEKLFF	TGTGCCAGCAGCCGCGCCGGGTCCGAAAAACTGTTTTTT
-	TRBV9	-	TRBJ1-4	CASSVGGKANEKLFF	TGTGCCAGCAGCGTTGGGGGGAAGGCTAATGAAAAACTGTTTTTT
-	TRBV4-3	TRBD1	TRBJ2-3	CASSQVYRGNTDTQYF	TGCGCCAGCAGCCAGGTCTACAGGGGAAACACAGATACGCAGTATTTT
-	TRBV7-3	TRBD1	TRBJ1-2	CASSPTGQGIRGYGYTF	TGTGCCAGCAGCCCAACTGGACAGGGGATCAGAGGCTATGGCTACACCTTC
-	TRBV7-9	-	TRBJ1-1	CASSARGVGVTEAFF	TGTGCCAGCAGCGCCCGGGGGGTCGGGGTCACTGAAGCTTTCTTT
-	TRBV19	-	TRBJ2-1	CASSIAWPPEQFF	TGTGCCAGTAGTATAGCTTGGCCCCCTGAGCAGTTCTTC
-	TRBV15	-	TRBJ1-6	CATSRDPSDSPYNSPLHF	TGTGCCACCAGCAGAGATCCCTCTGACAGCCCCTATAATTCACCCCTCCACTTT
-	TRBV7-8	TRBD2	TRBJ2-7	CASSSSGGYEQYF	TGTGCCAGCAGTTCTAGCGGGGGCTACGAGCAGTACTTC
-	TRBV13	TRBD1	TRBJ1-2	CASTTQGDTHGYTF	TGTGCCAGCACCACCCAGGGGGATACCCATGGCTACACCTTC
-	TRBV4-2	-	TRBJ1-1	CASSQTRGNTEAFF	TGTGCCAGCAGCCAAACCCGGGGGAACACTGAAGCTTTCTTT
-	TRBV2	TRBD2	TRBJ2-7	CASRVAGGSYEQYF	TGTGCCAGCAGAGTAGCGGGGGGTTCCTACGAGCAGTACTTC
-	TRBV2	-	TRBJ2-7	CASSSGAGDEQYF	TGTGCCAGCAGTTCAGGGGCCGGGGACGAGCAGTACTTC
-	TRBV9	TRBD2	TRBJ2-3	CASSVAGGSDTQYF	TGTGCCAGCAGCGTAGCGGGAGGGTCAGATACGCAGTATTTT
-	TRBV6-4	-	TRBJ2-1	CASSDSGSSYNEQFF	TGTGCCAGCAGTGACTCGGGGAGCTCCTACAATGAGCAGTTCTTC
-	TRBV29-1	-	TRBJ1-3	CSVEAGTGNTIYF	TGCAGCGTTGAGGCGGGGACTGGAAACACCATATATTTT
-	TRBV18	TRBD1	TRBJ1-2	CASSPGDRGLGYTF	TGTGCCAGCTCACCCGGGGACAGGGGGCTAGGCTACACCTTC
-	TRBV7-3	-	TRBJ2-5	CASSLGNSDGQYF	TGTGCCAGCAGCTTAGGAAATAGCGATGGCCAGTACTTC
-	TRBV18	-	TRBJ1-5	CASSPTGVNQPQHF	TGTGCCAGCTCCCCGACAGGAGTGAATCAGCCCCAGCATTTT
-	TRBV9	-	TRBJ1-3	CASSESGSGGNTIYF	TGTGCCAGCAGCGAATCAGGTAGCGGAGGAAACACCATATATTTT